These T cell receptor beta chains were read from a single sample in a study of T cells in Graves' hyperthyroidism and ophthalmopathy. Each CDR3 protein is one row after TCRdb ran MiXCR on the multiplex PCR reads. This sample carries around 600,000 distinct CDR3 sequences, about a sixth of them seen once, and the ten largest clones take around 3.5%. The sequencing input was blood. The origin of the receptors is a woman aged 40-49 years with Graves' ophthalmopathy. Both conserved end residues are trimmed from each CDR3.

TRBJ2-7	TRBV20-1	SARETGLAVAYEQY
TRBJ2-1	TRBV3-1	ASSGVRNEQF
TRBJ2-1	TRBV5-5	ASSFGPTGSYNEQF
TRBJ2-1	TRBV7-2	ASSPRTSGTAGVF
TRBJ2-7	TRBV18	ASSPLGLAGKGEQY
TRBJ1-1	TRBV19	ASTLAGANTEAF
TRBJ2-1	TRBV5-6	ASSFSSRDDEQF
TRBJ2-7	TRBV14	ASSSNRHEQY
TRBJ1-4	TRBV28	ASRDINEKLF
TRBJ2-1	TRBV2	ASSTAGGSYNEQF
TRBJ2-3	TRBV15	ATSRRLAGSEGDTQY
TRBJ1-1	TRBV29-1	SVEGWGSMNTEAF
TRBJ2-1	TRBV11-2	ASSFGGGGYNEQF
TRBJ1-3	TRBV29-1	SVTGHPGSGNTIY
TRBJ2-3	TRBV12-3/TRBV12-4	ASSFSGRGDTQY
TRBJ1-5	TRBV19	ASDLEYSNQPQH
TRBJ2-7	TRBV6-1	ASRAGMSDEQY
TRBJ1-1	TRBV27	ASSPHKNTEAF
TRBJ2-3	TRBV20-1	SASSEIRTITDTQY
TRBJ2-6	TRBV10-3	AISPGDSGANVLT
TRBJ2-1	TRBV7-8	ASSGLEGNEQF
TRBJ2-1	TRBV12-3/TRBV12-4	ASSHTSGRPSFYNEQF
TRBJ2-7	TRBV7-8	ARSFNRAQEQY
TRBJ1-3	TRBV2	ASSEQGPSRFSGNTIY
TRBJ2-2	TRBV7-3	ASSLIGGGELF
TRBJ1-6	TRBV7-2	ASSEVGSFHSPLH
TRBJ1-1	TRBV4-1	ASSQADRSTLTAF
TRBJ2-1	TRBV2	AVARGGSYNEQF
TRBJ2-4	TRBV3-1	ASSPELAGGRNIQY
TRBJ1-1	TRBV11-2	ASSLGTGGSEAF
TRBJ2-1	TRBV7-2	ASSLAGLSLGGNEQF
TRBJ1-5	TRBV2	AHSTVSSNQPQH
TRBJ2-2	TRBV11-1	ASSSGRAGELF
TRBJ1-6	TRBV10-3	AISESEGGQGRYNSPLH
TRBJ2-3	TRBV4-1	ASSHVPLAPSTDTQY
TRBJ1-5	TRBV29-1	SVAGDNQPQH
TRBJ1-2	TRBV6-1	ASSDRDIIKGYYGYT
TRBJ2-1	TRBV4-1	ASSPLRGRDRSNNEQF
TRBJ2-3	TRBV14	ASSQTSGRSRTDTQY